These 9 T cell receptor beta chains share one sample of origin, sequenced in a study of blood T cell repertoires in COVID-19 (dated by TCRdb to the early 2020s). Libraries were made using the immunoSEQ multiplex PCR assay. TCRdb's version of the immuneACCESS table is confined to in-frame rearrangements and falls short of the full clone set. An unresolved V gene accounts for under half of the shortfall where checked; the remainder is of unknown origin. This sample lists under 300,000 clones; just over 85% were detected once. Around 2.9% of the sample comes from the top ten. Sequencing was performed on peripheral blood. The receptors were sampled from a woman aged 25 to 39 with active or convalescent COVID-19.

This clone was found once. This chain's CDR3 is CASSLERTGTDTQYF. The CDR3 DNA sequence: TGTGCCAGCAGCTTAGAGAGGACAGGCACAGATACGCAGTATTTT. The J gene is TRBJ2-3, the V gene TRBV7-2; the D gene is possibly TRBD1 (6 bases). The CDR3 is 15 residues long. V dropped 1 base and J dropped 1 base, with 9 bases sitting between them. The germline V gene has CDR1 SGHTA and CDR2 FQGNSA.

This chain joins TRBV18 and TRBJ1-1, with D possibly matching TRBD1 (5 bases). The CDR3 loop spans 16 amino acids. Per the germline V gene, CDR1 is KGHSH and CDR2 is LQKENI. The V end was cut by 4 bases, the J end by 2 bases, with 17 bases between. The DNA of the CDR3 is TGTGCCAGCTCACACTCCGGGGCAGGGACTAACACTGAAGCTTTCTTT. It encodes CASSHSGAGTNTEAFF.

This chain connects TRBV3-1 (or the pseudogene TRBV3-2) to TRBJ1-1; tentative D call: TRBD1 (5 bases). Trimming pared 4 bases from V and 0 bases from J, leaving 12 bases between. This CDR3 spans 15 amino acids. Germline V gene lookup returns CDR1 LGHDT and CDR2 YNNKEL (reference sequence). The CDR3 is CASSRRGGMNTEAFF. DNA of the CDR3: TGTGCCAGCAGCCGCCGGGGGGGTATGAACACTGAAGCTTTCTTT.

The chain is built from TRBV4-2 and TRBJ2-7; D perhaps matches TRBD1 (6 bases). Trimming shortened V by 1 base and J by 3 bases, and 13 bases separated the two germline ends. The CDR3 covers 15 residues. Germline-derived CDR1 and CDR2 are LGHNA and YNFKEQ. The chain's CDR3 is CASSQGGTSYYEQYF. CDR3 DNA: TGTGCCAGCAGCCAAGGAGGGACATCTTACTACGAGCAGTACTTC.

J is TRBJ2-7 and V is TRBV6-6; no clear D. The V and J ends lost 1 base and 0 bases respectively, with 10 bases between them. The CDR3 extends over 15 amino acids. In germline, CDR1 is MNHNY, CDR2 SVGAGI (reference sequence). CDR3 DNA: TGTGCCAGCAGTTACTTGAGCGCGGTCTCCTACGAGCAGTACTTC. Translating gives CASSYLSAVSYEQYF.

V and J are TRBV13 and TRBJ1-1, with 10 bases matching TRBD1. CDR3 length equals 13 residues. V gave up 5 bases and J gave up 6 bases; unmatched junction bases: 3. Germline-derived CDR1 and CDR2 are PRHDT and FYEKMQ (reference sequence). Written as DNA, the CDR3 is TGTGCCAGCAGCGGGACAGGGGACTCTGAAGCTTTCTTT. Translated, it gives CASSGTGDSEAFF.

This chain connects TRBV4-1 to TRBJ2-1; unclear D gene. CDR1 is MGHRA, CDR2 YSYEKL, per germline. Trimming stripped 0 bases from V and 9 bases from J, with 6 bases between. The CDR3 is 12 residues long. CDR3 DNA: TGCGCCAGCAGCCAAGATTTAGCTGAGCAGTTCTTC. Encoded protein: CASSQDLAEQFF.

The chain combines TRBV5-1 with TRBJ2-3; D gene unclear. Looked up from germline, CDR1 is SGHRS and CDR2 is YFSETQ. The CDR3 sequence is 17 residues long. The ends were cut back, 4 bases at V and 3 bases at J, with 21 bases in the middle. CDR3 DNA sequence: TGCGCCAGCAGCCCCCCCAACAGCTTTTCTTCAACAGATACGCAGTATTTT. Protein sequence: CASSPPNSFSSTDTQYF.

The chain links TRBV30 to TRBJ2-7; D may be TRBD1 (6 bases). Per germline, CDR1 GTSNPN and CDR2 SVGIG (reference sequence). Trimming cost V 0 bases and J 2 bases, with 11 bases left between them. The CDR3 runs to 14 residues. CDR3: CAWSVRAGAYEQYF. CDR3 sequence (DNA): TGTGCCTGGAGTGTAAGGGCAGGGGCCTACGAGCAGTACTTC.